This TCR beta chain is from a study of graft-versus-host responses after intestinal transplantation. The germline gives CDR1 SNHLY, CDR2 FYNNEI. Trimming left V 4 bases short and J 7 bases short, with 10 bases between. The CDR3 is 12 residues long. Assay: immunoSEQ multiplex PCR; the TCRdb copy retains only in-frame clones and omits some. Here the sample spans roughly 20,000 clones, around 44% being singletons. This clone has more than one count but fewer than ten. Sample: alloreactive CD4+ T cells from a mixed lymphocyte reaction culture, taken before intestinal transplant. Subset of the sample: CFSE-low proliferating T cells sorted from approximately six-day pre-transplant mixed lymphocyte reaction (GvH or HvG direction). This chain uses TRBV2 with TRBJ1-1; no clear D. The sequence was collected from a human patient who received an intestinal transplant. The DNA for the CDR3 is TGTGCCAGCAGTGTAGTCAGGTTTGAAGCTTTCTTT. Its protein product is CASSVVRFEAFF.